Following are 19 T cell receptor beta chains from one sample sequenced in a study of blood T cell repertoires in COVID-19. Sequencing was performed with immunoSEQ multiplex PCR; in TCRdb, only in-frame clones are kept and a portion is missing. The table shows hundreds of thousands of clones, with approximately 87% occurring only once. Sequencing was carried out using peripheral blood. These receptors all come from a woman in her sixties with COVID-19, enrolled during active disease.

The CDR3 protein is CASSWIGSNEQFF. The CDR3 nucleotides read TGTGCCAGCAGTTGGATTGGGAGCAATGAGCAGTTCTTC. V usage is TRBV2 and J usage is TRBJ2-1, with D tentatively TRBD2 (5 bases). CDR1 is SNHLY and CDR2 is FYNNEI in the germline V gene. The length of the CDR3 is 13 residues. V dropped 5 bases and J dropped 6 bases, with 11 bases sitting between them.

This chain connects TRBV7-9 to TRBJ1-2, with a tentative D call TRBD1 (5 bases). Germline assignment: CDR1 SEHNR and CDR2 FQNEAQ (reference sequence). This CDR3 is 14 amino acids long. Trimming removed 5 bases from V and 4 bases from J, with 14 bases in between. The CDR3 sequence: CASSHGHRSYGYTF. The DNA of the CDR3 is TGTGCCAGCAGCCACGGACACCGGAGCTATGGCTACACCTTC.

The chain has TRBV5-1 and TRBJ2-7; 11 nucleotides line up with TRBD2. Germline V gene data show CDR1 as SGHRS and CDR2 as YFSETQ. The CDR3 totals 14 residues. J lost 4 bases, V lost 3 bases, and 3 bases had no gene match. For the CDR3, the DNA is TGCGCCAGCAGCTCCGGGACTAGCGGATACGAGCAGTACTTC. This translates into CASSSGTSGYEQYF.

The CDR3 DNA reads TGTGCCAGCTCCCCGACAGGGGGACGCAATCAGCCCCAGCATTTT. Its translation is CASSPTGGRNQPQHF. This sequence joins TRBV18 and TRBJ1-5, with TRBD1 matching 9 bases. The V gene's germline CDR1 is KGHSH and CDR2 LQKENI. V was clipped by 6 bases and J by 2 bases; unmatched bases: 5. This CDR3 contains 15 residues.

The gene calls are TRBV6-6 and TRBJ2-1, with TRBD1 matching 7 bases. This CDR3 is 15 amino acids long. Trimming cost V 5 bases and J 1 base; bases outside gene matches: 5. CDR1 is MNHNY, CDR2 SVGAGI, per germline (reference sequence). The chain's CDR3 is CASSPTGQSYNEQFF. The CDR3 DNA follows: TGTGCCAGCAGTCCGACAGGGCAATCCTACAATGAGCAGTTCTTC.

The V gene is TRBV29-1, the J gene TRBJ2-3, with D perhaps TRBD2 (5 bases). CDR1 and CDR2 (germline): SQVTM, ANQGSEA. Trimming pared 5 bases from V and 1 base from J, leaving 10 bases between. The CDR3 is 13 amino acids. The CDR3 is CSVRRWGTDTQYF. CDR3 nucleotides: TGCAGCGTTAGGAGGTGGGGCACAGATACGCAGTATTTT.

This chain joins TRBV20-1 and TRBJ2-3; no clear D gene. V was clipped by 5 bases and J by 6 bases, with 9 bases between them. The germline V gene encodes CDR1 DFQATT and CDR2 SNEGSKA (reference sequence). CDR3 length equals 11 residues. The CDR3 sequence: CSASPADTQYF. CDR3 bases: TGCAGTGCTTCCCCCGCGGATACGCAGTATTTT.

V gene TRBV4-2 combines with J gene TRBJ1-1; unclear D gene. CDR3 size: 14 residues. Germline CDR1 LGHNA, CDR2 YNFKEQ. The V and J ends lost 7 bases and 4 bases respectively, with 16 bases between them. The CDR3 region is CASTVESVSTEAFF. The CDR3 DNA reads as TGTGCCAGCACCGTCGAGTCGGTGAGCACTGAAGCTTTCTTT.

The chain joins TRBV6-1 to TRBJ1-4; 8 bases map to TRBD1. Germline V gives CDR1 MNHNS, CDR2 SASEGT. V lost 3 bases, J lost 5 bases, and 5 bases stayed unmatched. CDR3 length equals 15 residues. The CDR3 DNA follows: TGTGCCAGCAGTGACCGGACAGGGTGGAATGAAAAACTGTTTTTT. Translated, it gives CASSDRTGWNEKLFF.

CDR3 in amino acids: CASSLAGSARGYTF. DNA of the CDR3: TGTGCCAGCAGTTTAGCGGGTAGTGCCCGGGGCTACACCTTC. The chain links TRBV28 to TRBJ1-2, with D unresolved. The germline gives CDR1 MDHEN, CDR2 SYDVKM. The V end lost 2 bases, the J end lost 8 bases, and 15 bases lay between the germline ends. The CDR3 sequence is 14 residues long.

V is TRBV18 and J is TRBJ2-7; tentative D call: TRBD2 (6 bases). The V end was cut by 3 bases, the J end by 3 bases, with 12 bases between. In germline, CDR1 is KGHSH, CDR2 LQKENI. This CDR3 contains 14 residues. CDR3 in amino acids: CASSPGLDHYEQYF. CDR3 bases: TGTGCCAGCTCACCGGGACTGGATCACTACGAGCAGTACTTC. Full variable domain (missing parts from reference TRBV18 and TRBJ2-7): NAGVMQNPRHLVRRRGQEARLRCSPMKGHSHVYWYRQLPEEGLKFMVYLQKENIIDESGMPKERFSAEFPKEGPSILRIQQVVRGDSAAYFCASSPGLDHYEQYFGPGTRLTVT.

This sequence joins TRBV28 and TRBJ2-7, with 9 bases that match TRBD1. With V trimmed by 5 bases and J by 3 bases, 11 bases remained unmatched. The CDR3 loop spans 16 amino acids. CDR1 is MDHEN and CDR2 is SYDVKM in the germline V gene. Here the CDR3 reads CASSKPPGTGSYEQYF. The CDR3 DNA is TGTGCCAGCAGTAAACCCCCCGGGACAGGGAGCTACGAGCAGTACTTC.

The chain joins TRBV6-5 to TRBJ1-2; D may be TRBD1 (6 bases). Germline loops: CDR1 MNHEY, CDR2 SVGAGI. CDR3 size: 12 residues. Trimming removed 5 bases from V and 7 bases from J, with 11 bases in between. The CDR3 DNA sequence: TGTGCCAGCAGTCCCAGGGGTCGTGGCTACACCTTC. Amino acids: CASSPRGRGYTF.

The chain employs TRBV5-1 and TRBJ2-7; 7 nucleotides agree with TRBD2. Germline V gene lookup returns CDR1 SGHRS and CDR2 YFSETQ. V was pared by 1 base and J by 2 bases, with 15 bases of the junction left unmatched. The CDR3 length is 18 residues. CDR3 nucleotides: TGCGCCAGCAGCTTGTCGCCCTCGGGGGGTGGGGTCCCCTACGAGCAGTACTTC. Its protein is CASSLSPSGGGVPYEQYF.

This chain uses TRBV5-1 with TRBJ1-1; D possibly corresponds to TRBD1 (5 bases). CDR1 is SGHRS, CDR2 YFSETQ, per germline. V was pared by 3 bases and J by 4 bases, with 13 bases between. CDR3 length: 14 residues. The CDR3 is CASSSLTAGTEAFF. The CDR3 DNA follows: TGCGCCAGCAGCTCCCTGACAGCAGGCACTGAAGCTTTCTTT.

J is TRBJ2-7 and V is TRBV5-4, with TRBD2 identical over 8 bases. CDR3 size: 15 residues. Germline CDR1 and CDR2: SGHNT and YYREEE (reference sequence). Trimming cost V 0 bases and J 4 bases; bases outside gene matches: 6. DNA of the CDR3: TGTGCCAGCAGCTTGGAAGTAGCGGGGCTTTACGAGCAGTACTTC. As protein: CASSLEVAGLYEQYF. Full variable domain (missing parts from reference TRBV5-4 and TRBJ2-7): ETGVTQSPTHLIKTRGQQVTLRCSSQSGHNTVSWYQQALGQGPQFIFQYYREEENGRGNFPPRFSGLQFPNYSSELNVNALELDDSALYLCASSLEVAGLYEQYFGPGTRLTVT.

This clone has only one observation. This chain connects TRBV2 to TRBJ2-7; 10 bases map to TRBD1. The germline CDR1 and CDR2 sequences are SNHLY and FYNNEI. The CDR3 length is 14 residues. V lost 6 bases and J lost 0; bases outside the gene matches: 2. This CDR3 is CASSGQGGSYEQYF. The DNA for the CDR3 is TGTGCCAGCAGCGGACAGGGGGGCTCCTACGAGCAGTACTTC.

The chain couples TRBV5-1 to TRBJ1-1; TRBD1 is a possible D gene (6 bases). CDR1 and CDR2 from the germline V gene are SGHRS and YFSETQ. The CDR3 extends over 15 amino acids. V lost 2 bases, J lost 2 bases, and 13 bases lay in between. In nucleotides, the CDR3 is TGCGCCAGCAGCTTCTTACAGGGCCGAAACACTGAAGCTTTCTTT. Amino acids: CASSFLQGRNTEAFF. Filled out from reference TRBV5-1 and TRBJ1-1, the complete variable domain reads KAGVTQTPRYLIKTRGQQVTLSCSPISGHRSVSWYQQTPGQGLQFLFEYFSETQRNKGNFPGRFSGRQFSNSRSEMNVSTLELGDSALYLCASSFLQGRNTEAFFGQGTRLTVV.

This clone was recorded a few times. The CDR3, as DNA: TGTGCCAGCAGTTACTGGGGCGACGATGGAAACACCATATATTTT. Its translation: CASSYWGDDGNTIYF. J is TRBJ1-3 and V is TRBV6-6; TRBD1 is a possible D gene (5 bases). The CDR3 contains 15 residues. Germline loops: CDR1 MNHNY, CDR2 SVGAGI (reference sequence). V lost 1 base and J 3 bases, leaving 10 bases between the germline ends.